This record covers a single TCR beta chain. Original methodology: Reference gene primer amplification gave nucleated cell count estimates. The data were produced by immunoSEQ multiplex PCR, yet TCRdb's version contains in-frame clones alone and is incomplete. From that table come the V and J calls and clone size; the DNA was used to work out D and trimming. The sample holds about 410,000 clones, about 88% seen once. Germline-derived CDR1 and CDR2 are LGHDT and YNNKEL (reference sequence). V dropped 4 bases and J dropped 0; count of bases not matched to a gene: 17. CDR3 length: 20 amino acids. These data originate in a study of blood T cell repertoires in COVID-19. Background on the study: Researchers got acute and convalescent COVID-19 samples from the United States, Italy and Spain. T cells, B-cell-depleted T cells, or PBMCs supplied cDNA or gDNA.

One Seattle source followed patients from active infection through their disease course. Sequenced material: peripheral blood. The chain recombines TRBV3-1 (or the pseudogene TRBV3-2) with TRBJ2-3; the match to TRBD2 covers 9 bases. The origin of this receptor is a woman aged 40 to 50 with COVID-19, enrolled during active disease. CDR3 sequence reads: CASSLIGGSGSPYSTDTQYF. The CDR3 bases are TGTGCCAGCAGCCTAATCGGGGGTAGCGGGAGTCCCTATAGCACAGATACGCAGTATTTT.